This record concerns one TCR beta chain sequence. Its antigen is unknown. Base qualities are missing; no much larger clone stands one base away. Peripheral blood CD8+ and CD4+ T cells from healthy donors, Susac syndrome patients and multiple sclerosis patients were profiled using high-throughput TCR beta sequencing. The Susac syndrome patients fulfilled recently defined diagnostic criteria for definite or probable disease. Bulk CD8+ and CD4+ T cells were purified magnetically by negative isolation, whereas CD8+ TEMRA cells were enriched by FACS. Blood was collected in EDTA tubes and processed within 24 hours, with PBMCs isolated through density gradient centrifugation. PBMCs intended for TCR sequencing were cryopreserved in liquid nitrogen and thawed later in a water bath at 37 degrees C. A purity of at least 90% was achieved for sorted or isolated CD4+, CD8+ and CD8+ TEMRA cells. RNA was extracted with the RNeasy kit and 0.5 to 1 ug was reverse transcribed using random hexamers. The immunoSEQ multiplex PCR assay, which covers 54 Vbeta and 13 Jbeta segments, was used to amplify TCR beta CDR3 regions. Bias from PCR amplification was corrected by using a synthetic template baseline for primer optimization and for computational correction. On the study's bioinformatics: Reads were assigned to V, D and J genes according to IMGT and analyzed in immunoSEQ Analyzer, with only productive sequences retained. Clonality was calculated as one minus the Shannon entropy normalized by log2 of the number of productive unique sequences. For each patient and control, public and private clones were evaluated among the 100 most prevalent clones. Susac-specific clones were defined as absent from healthy and MS cohorts, roughly 1,100 published viral clones and other ImmuneACCESS disease sequences. Using fastp at Q25 and MiXCR, TCRdb reprocessed the public reads and kept productive beta chains. All rows with the same CDR3 protein become a single entry with the most common DNA and genes. TCRdb, rather than the study authors, made the V and J calls. This sample is represented by 110,000 to 150,000 distinct CDR3 sequences; under 97% of them were singletons. The ten most abundant clones make up 0.065% to 0.095% of the sample.

This sample is part of a study of CD8 T cells in Susac syndrome (dated by TCRdb to between 2019 and 2020). Regarding the complete study: Among the sequenced Susac syndrome patients, five or six had clinically active disease and under ten were in clinical remission. At blood withdrawal, Susac syndrome patients were either therapy-naive, taking corticosteroids (in some cases with IVIg as well), or taking IVIg alone. Whether CD8+ T cell activation and differentiation in Susac syndrome was antigen driven was tested using repertoire sequencing. Beyond this particular receptor, the publication reports: The CD4+ T cell repertoire of patients with Susac syndrome showed no detectable clonal expansion. The number of individuals in the TCR sequencing and HLA analysis was recognized as being relatively small.

Source material: CD4+ T cells from PBMCs. The TCR originated in a human donor with Susac syndrome.

The CDR3 reads CASSSAGGPYGYTF. The DNA reads as follows: TGTGCCAGCAGCTCAGCGGGTGGGCCTTATGGCTACACCTTC. The chain employs TRBV5-6 and TRBJ1-2; a confident D gene designation cannot be given. The V end loses 3 bases and the J end loses 5 bases, and a stretch of 14 bases separates them. From the cysteine through the phenylalanine, the CDR3 covers 14 amino acids. CDR3 DNA is the only sequence kept; it has 42 bases, read in frame from the first base. From the germline V gene, CDR1 is SGHDT and CDR2 is YYEEEE.